The 16 T cell receptor beta chains presented below share a single source sample, sequenced in a study of CD8 T cells in Susac syndrome. RNA in amounts of roughly 0.45 to 1 ug was reverse transcribed with random hexamers. MiXCR, run by TCRdb on the immunoSEQ multiplex PCR reads, gives a single entry per CDR3 protein. The sample lists about 300,000 distinct CDR3 sequences; roughly 85% were seen once. The source material was CD8+ T cells from PBMCs. These receptors all stem from a human donor with multiple sclerosis.

This clonotype has a single count. The chain is built from TRBV7-3 and TRBJ2-1, with TRBD2 matching over 8 bases. Trimming at V came to 5 bases and at J to 8 bases, leaving 8 bases not matched to a gene. The CDR3 covers 14 residues. From germline, CDR1 is SGHTA and CDR2 FQGTGA. The CDR3 bases are TGTGCCAGCAGCAGAAGCGGGAGTGGGGATGAGCAGTTCTTC. It specifies CASSRSGSGDEQFF.

The chain has TRBV4-3 and TRBJ2-7, with a weak D call TRBD1 (6 bases). The CDR3 spans 15 residues. Germline CDR1 reads LGHNA; CDR2 reads YSLEER. V dropped 0 bases and J dropped 4 bases, with 13 bases sitting between them. DNA for the CDR3: TGCGCCAGCAGCCAAGAACAGGGAGTAGTGTACGAGCAGTACTTC. Its translation: CASSQEQGVVYEQYF.

The chain joins TRBV4-1 to TRBJ2-2, with D hard to call. Germline assignment: CDR1 MGHRA and CDR2 YSYEKL. This CDR3 region has 14 residues. Trimming removed 0 bases from V and 8 bases from J, with 10 bases in between. CDR3 residues: CASSQEGSGGELFF. The CDR3 DNA sequence: TGCGCCAGCAGCCAAGAAGGGTCCGGAGGGGAGCTGTTTTTT.

The J gene is TRBJ2-7, the V gene TRBV12-3 or TRBV12-4; D gene unclear. The V end lost 4 bases, the J end lost 4 bases, and 17 bases lay between the germline ends. The CDR3 sequence is 15 residues long. The CDR3: CASSSPLVWVYEQYF. CDR3 nucleotides: TGTGCCAGCAGTTCCCCGCTGGTTTGGGTGTACGAGCAGTACTTC.

V usage is TRBV7-8 and J usage is TRBJ2-5, with 9 positions matching TRBD2. The CDR3 is 17 residues long. The germline gives CDR1 SGHVS, CDR2 FQNEAQ. J gave up 2 bases and V 5 bases, and 12 bases lay outside the gene matches. The CDR3 bases are TGTGCCAGCAGCCAATTGATAGCGGGAGTGCTACAAGAGACCCAGTACTTC. Protein product: CASSQLIAGVLQETQYF.

The chain carries TRBV5-1 and TRBJ2-1, with D perhaps TRBD2 (6 bases). The V end was cut by 3 bases, the J end by 4 bases, with 11 bases between. Germline CDR1 SGHRS, CDR2 YFSETQ. The CDR3 consists of 14 residues. This chain's CDR3 is CASSWGEIYNEQFF. CDR3 in DNA: TGCGCCAGCAGCTGGGGGGAAATATACAATGAGCAGTTCTTC. Combining the CDR3 with reference TRBV5-1 and TRBJ2-1 gives the whole variable domain KAGVTQTPRYLIKTRGQQVTLSCSPISGHRSVSWYQQTPGQGLQFLFEYFSETQRNKGNFPGRFSGRQFSNSRSEMNVSTLELGDSALYLCASSWGEIYNEQFFGPGTRLTVL.

The chain employs TRBV4-3 and TRBJ1-5, with D hard to call. Deletions cut 0 bases from V and 3 bases from J, with 9 bases between. This CDR3 has 15 residues. CDR1 and CDR2 from the germline V gene are LGHNA and YSLEER. CDR3 region: CASSQDRGNNQPQHF. The CDR3 DNA reads as TGCGCCAGCAGCCAAGATCGGGGAAACAATCAGCCCCAGCATTTT.

The chain joins TRBV20-1 to TRBJ2-1; 11 bases map to TRBD2. The CDR3 contains 17 residues. The V and J ends lost 7 bases and 8 bases, in that order; junction bases with no gene match: 19. Germline V gene lookup returns CDR1 DFQATT and CDR2 SNEGSKA (reference sequence). CDR3 nucleotides: TGCAGTGGTCGAGCGACTAGCGGGAAAAAGTGGTTCGATGAGCAGTTCTTC. Encoded protein: CSGRATSGKKWFDEQFF.

The chain links TRBV7-9 to TRBJ2-7; 10 nucleotides match TRBD2. This CDR3 spans 16 amino acids. J was trimmed by 4 bases and V by 5 bases; bases with no gene match: 11. Germline loops: CDR1 SEHNR, CDR2 FQNEAQ (reference sequence). CDR3 DNA sequence: TGTGCCAGCAGCCCATCCCCTGCTAGCGGGAGTTACGAGCAGTACTTC. Protein: CASSPSPASGSYEQYF.

The chain links TRBV24-1 to TRBJ2-7; 9 positions agree with TRBD2. The CDR3 is 15 residues long. CDR1 and CDR2 from the germline V gene are KGHDR and SFDVKD. V lost 3 bases, J lost 2 bases, and 4 bases stayed unmatched. The CDR3 protein is CATSDPAGGTYEQYF. For the CDR3, the DNA is TGTGCCACCAGTGATCCAGCGGGAGGAACCTACGAGCAGTACTTC.

This clonotype was picked up one time. V and J are TRBV6-5 and TRBJ2-1, with D hard to call. Germline-derived CDR1 and CDR2 are MNHEY and SVGAGI. The CDR3 is 12 amino acids. V was cut by 0 bases and J by 8 bases, with 5 bases left in between. The CDR3 coding sequence is TGTGCCAGCAGTTACTCTCAAGATGAGCAGTTCTTC. Its protein is CASSYSQDEQFF.

This CDR3 is CATQEGLANYYEQYF. In nucleotides, the CDR3 is TGTGCCACCCAAGAGGGACTAGCGAACTACTACGAGCAGTACTTC. The chain is built from TRBV6-5 and TRBJ2-7; 10 bases match TRBD2. This CDR3 has 15 residues. In germline, CDR1 is MNHEY, CDR2 SVGAGI. J was trimmed by 3 bases and V by 10 bases; bases with no gene match: 12.

This clonotype appeared a few times. CDR3 nucleotides: TGTGCCACCCAGGGCGGGGACAGCTACAATGAGCAGTTCTTC. Amino acid sequence: CATQGGDSYNEQFF. The rearrangement uses TRBV6-2 or TRBV6-3 and TRBJ2-1, with D possibly being TRBD1 (7 bases). V shed 10 bases and J shed 3 bases, with 16 bases lying between them. Germline CDR1 is MNHEY and CDR2 is SVGEGT. This CDR3 contains 14 residues.

V usage is TRBV9 and J usage is TRBJ1-2; 8 positions agree with TRBD1. Germline CDR1 reads SGDLS; CDR2 reads YYNGEE. The V and J ends lost 5 bases and 3 bases, in that order; junction bases with no gene match: 3. CDR3 length: 13 amino acids. CDR3 in amino acids: CASSATGDYGYTF. CDR3 bases: TGTGCCAGCAGTGCGACAGGGGACTATGGCTACACCTTC.

V is TRBV2 and J is TRBJ1-5, with D tentatively TRBD1 (5 bases). V shed 1 base and J shed 7 bases, with 14 bases lying between them. In germline, CDR1 is SNHLY, CDR2 FYNNEI. The CDR3 extends over 15 amino acids. CDR3 region: CASSEGLRVEQPQHF. CDR3 nucleotide sequence: TGTGCCAGCAGTGAAGGTCTCAGGGTTGAGCAGCCCCAGCATTTT.

The J gene is TRBJ2-5, the V gene TRBV7-9; TRBD2 matches at 9 bases. V lost 4 bases and J lost 2; bases outside the gene matches: 5. CDR3 length: 15 amino acids. Germline V lookup: CDR1 SEHNR, CDR2 FQNEAQ (reference sequence). CDR3 sequence reads: CASSSRLAVQETQYF. The DNA of the CDR3 is TGTGCCAGCAGCTCCCGACTAGCGGTTCAAGAGACCCAGTACTTC.